The 27 T cell receptor beta chains below come from one sample, sequenced in a study of human T cells and chemical hapten exposure. Time point here: pre-sensitization, week 0. The treatment here: therapeutic diphenylcyclopropenone sensitization with weekly scalp DPC. From the RACE reads, TCRdb called clonotypes with MiXCR, one entry per CDR3 protein. The sample records about 39,000 distinct CDR3 sequences, around 12% being singletons. The sequences come from whole blood, collected in connection with sensitization to the hapten diphenylcyclopropenone (DPC). Every receptor here comes from a woman in her thirties with alopecia areata. Some clones in this sample may be carry-over from other donors' samples.

The table lists this clonotype with many counts. The CDR3 DNA reads TGTGCCAGCAGTCGCAGTCAGCCCCAGCATTTT. The encoded protein is CASSRSQPQHF. The V call is TRBV28, the J call TRBJ1-5; D call uncertain. The germline CDR1 and CDR2 sequences are MDHEN and SYDVKM. With 5 bases removed from V and 6 bases from J, the gap between germline ends came to 5 bases. This CDR3 is 11 amino acids long. The full variable domain, in which reference TRBV28 and TRBJ1-5 provide the parts outside the CDR3, is DVKVTQSSRYLVKRTGEKVFLECVQDMDHENMFWYRQDPGLGLRLIYFSYDVKMKEKGDIPEGYSVSREKKERFSLILESASTNQTSMYLCASSRSQPQHFGDGTRLSIL.

This clonotype was recorded a few times. The chain combines TRBV20-1 with TRBJ1-1; 8 bases line up with TRBD1. Germline CDR1 and CDR2: DFQATT and SNEGSKA (reference sequence). The CDR3 extends over 14 amino acids. After removal of 3 bases from V and 7 bases from J, the junction contained 10 bases not matched to a gene. The CDR3 bases are TGCAGTGCTAGTGCCCCCGGACAGGGAAGTGAAGCTTTCTTT. Translation: CSASAPGQGSEAFF.

The sample holds many counts of this clonotype. This chain's CDR3 is CASSLAATSRQGQEQYF. The DNA of the CDR3 is TGTGCCAGCAGCTTAGCAGCCACCTCTCGACAGGGACAAGAGCAGTACTTC. The chain links TRBV11-2 to TRBJ2-7; 7 bases fit TRBD1. The J segment lost 7 bases and the V segment lost 1 base, leaving 16 bases of the junction unmatched. From germline, CDR1 is SGHAT and CDR2 FQNNGV. The CDR3 runs to 17 residues.

This clonotype was seen at least ten times. CDR3 loop: CASSPNRGGGETQYF. Written as DNA, the CDR3 is TGTGCCAGCAGCCCTAACAGGGGAGGAGGAGAGACCCAGTACTTC. This rearrangement joins TRBV7-9 to TRBJ2-5; TRBD1 is a possible D gene (7 bases). This CDR3 is built from 15 residues. V was shortened by 5 bases and J by 4 bases, with 17 bases between the two germline ends. Per the germline V gene, CDR1 is SEHNR and CDR2 is FQNEAQ (reference sequence). Complete variable domain (other parts from reference TRBV7-9 and TRBJ2-5): DTGVSQNPRHKITKRGQNVTFRCDPISEHNRLYWYRQTLGQGPEFLTYFQNEAQLEKSRLLSDRFSAERPKGSFSTLEIQRTEQGDSAMYLCASSPNRGGGETQYFGPGTRLLVL.

The sample holds a few counts of this clonotype. The CDR3 nucleotides read TGTGCCAGCAGCTATAGACTAGCGGAGATCCCAGATACGCAGTATTTT. Amino acids: CASSYRLAEIPDTQYF. The rearrangement links TRBV7-2 to TRBJ2-3, with 9 bases lining up with TRBD2. J lost 4 bases, V lost 4 bases, and 9 bases had no gene match. The CDR3 spans 16 residues. Germline CDR1 is SGHTA and CDR2 is FQGNSA.

The table lists this clonotype with a few counts. This chain links TRBV3-1 with TRBJ2-2, with TRBD1 matching 9 bases. Germline loops: CDR1 LGHDT, CDR2 YNNKEL (reference sequence). The length of the CDR3 is 15 residues. The V gene end was trimmed by 5 bases and the J gene end by 2 bases; junction bases not matched to a gene: 3. CDR3 loop: CASSWDRANTGELFF. CDR3 bases: TGTGCCAGCAGCTGGGACAGGGCTAACACCGGGGAGCTGTTTTTT.

The chain combines TRBV5-4 with TRBJ2-6; D is undetermined. CDR3 length: 15 amino acids. The germline V gene has CDR1 SGHNT and CDR2 YYREEE (reference sequence). V lost 4 bases and J lost 0, with 8 bases in between. The CDR3 bases are TGTGCCAGCAGCCCCATTGACTCTGGGGCCAACGTCCTGACTTTC. Translating it yields CASSPIDSGANVLTF.

Many counts were recorded for this clonotype. The V gene is TRBV20-1, the J gene TRBJ2-7; 9 nucleotides agree with TRBD2. V shed 4 bases, J shed 7 bases, and the junction held 17 bases outside the gene matches. Germline lookup yields CDR1 DFQATT and CDR2 SNEGSKA (reference sequence). The CDR3 contains 16 residues. CDR3 bases: TGCAGTGCTATCCCCAGCGGGAGGTTTGGCTTGGGAGAGCAGTACTTC. Translated, it gives CSAIPSGRFGLGEQYF.

This clonotype was counted ten times or more. The chain carries TRBV2 and TRBJ1-2; 12 bases are a match to TRBD1. CDR3 size: 17 residues. V lost 3 bases, J lost 5 bases, and 10 bases stayed unmatched. The germline V gene encodes CDR1 SNHLY and CDR2 FYNNEI. In DNA, the CDR3 is TGTGCCAGCAGTGAGTCGGCGGGGACAGGGGGCCGTTATGGCTACACCTTC. Amino acids: CASSESAGTGGRYGYTF.

This clonotype was recorded at least ten times. V usage is TRBV29-1 and J usage is TRBJ2-3, with D tentatively TRBD1 or TRBD2 (5 bases each). From germline, CDR1 is SQVTM and CDR2 ANQGSEA. The CDR3 totals 14 residues. V lost 1 base, J lost 1 base, and 9 bases lay in between. CDR3 coding DNA: TGCAGCGTTGAAGGGGGGAAGGGCACAGATACGCAGTATTTT. This translates into CSVEGGKGTDTQYF.

This clonotype was seen at least ten times. The chain is built from TRBV4-3 and TRBJ2-3; D ambiguous. CDR3 length: 13 amino acids. Germline V gene sequence: CDR1 LGHNA, CDR2 YSLEER. Trimming stripped 0 bases from V and 3 bases from J, with 4 bases between. The CDR3 region has the DNA TGCGCCAGCAGCCAAGATCCGACAGATACGCAGTATTTT. Encoded protein: CASSQDPTDTQYF.

This clonotype was detected many times. V and J are TRBV11-2 and TRBJ1-5; no clear D. The V and J ends lost 5 bases and 5 bases respectively, with 10 bases between them. CDR1 SGHAT and CDR2 FQNNGV come from the germline V gene. This CDR3 is built from 13 residues. The CDR3: CASSAELDQPQHF. As DNA, the CDR3 is TGTGCCAGCAGCGCCGAGCTCGATCAGCCCCAGCATTTT.

This clonotype was detected many times. The chain employs TRBV11-2 and TRBJ2-1, with 8 positions matching TRBD2. This CDR3 spans 16 amino acids. After removal of 5 bases from V and 4 bases from J, the junction contained 10 bases not matched to a gene. Per germline, CDR1 SGHAT and CDR2 FQNNGV. In DNA, the CDR3 is TGTGCCAGCAGCCTAGGGGGTAGCGGGATATACAATGAGCAGTTCTTC. Protein product: CASSLGGSGIYNEQFF.

The chain employs TRBV6-6 and TRBJ2-1; 7 nucleotides line up with TRBD2. V lost 7 bases, J lost 3 bases, and 9 bases stayed unmatched. CDR1 and CDR2 from the germline V gene are MNHNY and SVGAGI (reference sequence). The CDR3 is 15 residues long. As DNA, the CDR3 is TGTGCCAGCACCGGCGGGAGAAAGGGCTACAATGAGCAGTTCTTC. Translation: CASTGGRKGYNEQFF.

The V call is TRBV29-1, the J call TRBJ1-1; TRBD1 might be the D (5 bases). V was shortened by 3 bases and J by 11 bases, with 13 bases between the two germline ends. The CDR3 has 11 residues. From germline, CDR1 is SQVTM and CDR2 ANQGSEA. The CDR3 loop reads CSVDRGANAFF. In DNA, the CDR3 is TGCAGCGTTGACCGAGGGGCGAATGCTTTCTTT.

The V and J genes are TRBV19 and TRBJ1-6; D gene unclear. This CDR3 comprises 12 residues. Germline values: CDR1 LNHDA, CDR2 SQIVND (reference sequence). The V gene lost 4 bases and the J gene lost 7 bases, with 5 bases spanning the gap. CDR3 protein: CASSSANSPLHF. DNA of the CDR3: TGTGCCAGTAGTAGCGCCAATTCACCCCTCCACTTT. Using reference TRBV19 and TRBJ1-6 for the parts outside the CDR3, the full variable domain is DGGITQSPKYLFRKEGQNVTLSCEQNLNHDAMYWYRQDPGQGLRLIYYSQIVNDFQKGDIAEGYSVSREKKESFPLTVTSAQKNPTAFYLCASSSANSPLHFGNGTRLTVT.

This clonotype was seen a handful of times. The chain is built from TRBV7-2 and TRBJ1-4; 8 bases are shared with TRBD1. The germline V gene encodes CDR1 SGHTA and CDR2 FQGNSA. V trimming: 1 base; J trimming: 8 bases; junction bases outside the gene matches: 12. The CDR3 sequence is 17 residues long. CDR3 protein: CASSLVSSGGAGEKLFF. The CDR3 region has the DNA TGTGCCAGCAGCTTAGTCAGTTCAGGGGGCGCTGGGGAAAAACTGTTTTTT.

This clonotype was counted at least ten times. DNA for the CDR3: TGCGCCAGCAGCCAAGAGGCTTCGAGCTTGTTTGGCACCGGGGAGCTGTTTTTT. It encodes CASSQEASSLFGTGELFF. V usage is TRBV4-3 and J usage is TRBJ2-2; D gene ambiguous. Germline values: CDR1 LGHNA, CDR2 YSLEER. This CDR3 contains 18 residues. Trimming shortened V by 0 bases and J by 4 bases, and 18 bases separated the two germline ends.

In its sample, this clonotype was seen a few times. The rearrangement joins TRBV7-6 to TRBJ2-7; possible D gene TRBD2, 6 bases. The CDR3 contains 15 residues. Germline CDR1 SGHVS, CDR2 FNYEAQ. The ends were cut back, 1 base at V and 5 bases at J, with 15 bases in the middle. The CDR3 spells CASSLVAAGGDEQYF. The CDR3 DNA follows: TGTGCCAGCAGCTTAGTGGCGGCGGGCGGGGACGAGCAGTACTTC.

This clonotype has a handful of counts. The chain employs TRBV5-1 and TRBJ1-1; D is perhaps TRBD1 (5 bases). The CDR3 extends over 16 amino acids. From germline, CDR1 is SGHRS and CDR2 YFSETQ. Between the trimmed V and J ends, which lost 0 bases and 6 bases, there was a span of 18 bases. Here the CDR3 reads CASSLGTRERGPEAFF. As DNA, the CDR3 is TGCGCCAGCAGCTTGGGGACTAGGGAAAGGGGACCTGAAGCTTTCTTT.

V gene TRBV4-3 combines with J gene TRBJ2-7; D unresolved. In germline, CDR1 is LGHNA, CDR2 YSLEER. V was pared by 0 bases and J by 1 base, with 4 bases between. The CDR3 consists of 13 residues. The CDR3 bases are TGCGCCAGCAGCCAAGATCTTTCCTACGAGCAGTACTTC. Amino acids: CASSQDLSYEQYF.

This chain links TRBV28 with TRBJ2-1; D is ambiguous. V was trimmed by 8 bases and J by 3 bases, leaving 14 bases between them. The CDR3 loop spans 14 amino acids. In germline, CDR1 is MDHEN, CDR2 SYDVKM. CDR3: CASLGTTLYNEQFF. The CDR3 region has the DNA TGTGCCAGCCTGGGAACCACACTCTACAATGAGCAGTTCTTC.

The V gene is TRBV20-1, the J gene TRBJ2-7, with TRBD2 matching over 14 bases. Germline V CDR1 and CDR2: DFQATT, SNEGSKA (reference sequence). V dropped 0 bases and J dropped 2; count of bases not matched to a gene: 6. The CDR3 has 17 residues. CDR3 region: CSARDPGLAGAPYEQYF. The DNA for the CDR3 is TGCAGTGCTAGAGACCCGGGACTAGCGGGAGCCCCCTACGAGCAGTACTTC.

The chain is built from TRBV28 and TRBJ2-2, with TRBD1 matching over 7 bases. Looked up from germline, CDR1 is MDHEN and CDR2 is SYDVKM. The CDR3 runs 14 residues. The J segment lost 12 bases and the V segment lost 1 base, leaving 8 bases of the junction unmatched. The CDR3 spells CASSLLQGMGKLFF. The CDR3 nucleotides are TGTGCCAGCAGTTTATTACAGGGGATGGGAAAGCTGTTTTTT.

This clonotype was detected many times. This chain links TRBV4-3 with TRBJ2-3; 10 bases agree with TRBD2. Trimming at V came to 4 bases and at J to 2 bases, leaving 6 bases not matched to a gene. This CDR3 spans 16 amino acids. Germline V gene sequence: CDR1 LGHNA, CDR2 YSLEER. This chain's CDR3 is CASSRYGLADTDTQYF. CDR3 coding DNA: TGCGCCAGCAGCCGTTACGGACTAGCGGACACAGATACGCAGTATTTT.

This clonotype was detected many times. The V gene is TRBV2, the J gene TRBJ2-1; D gene ambiguous. The CDR3 has 12 residues. Trimming removed 3 bases at V and 8 bases at J, with 8 bases between. Germline V gives CDR1 SNHLY, CDR2 FYNNEI. The DNA of the CDR3 is TGTGCCAGCAGTGACGTAGCCGATGAGCAGTTCTTC. Translation gives CASSDVADEQFF.

There are many counts of this clonotype. The chain has TRBV2 and TRBJ2-1; 13 bases are shared with TRBD2. The ends lost 7 bases at V and 6 bases at J; junction bases unmatched: 6. The germline V gene encodes CDR1 SNHLY and CDR2 FYNNEI. The length of the CDR3 is 15 residues. Here the CDR3 reads CASTRTSGSTNEQFF. CDR3 in DNA: TGTGCCAGCACCCGGACTAGCGGGAGTACCAATGAGCAGTTCTTC.